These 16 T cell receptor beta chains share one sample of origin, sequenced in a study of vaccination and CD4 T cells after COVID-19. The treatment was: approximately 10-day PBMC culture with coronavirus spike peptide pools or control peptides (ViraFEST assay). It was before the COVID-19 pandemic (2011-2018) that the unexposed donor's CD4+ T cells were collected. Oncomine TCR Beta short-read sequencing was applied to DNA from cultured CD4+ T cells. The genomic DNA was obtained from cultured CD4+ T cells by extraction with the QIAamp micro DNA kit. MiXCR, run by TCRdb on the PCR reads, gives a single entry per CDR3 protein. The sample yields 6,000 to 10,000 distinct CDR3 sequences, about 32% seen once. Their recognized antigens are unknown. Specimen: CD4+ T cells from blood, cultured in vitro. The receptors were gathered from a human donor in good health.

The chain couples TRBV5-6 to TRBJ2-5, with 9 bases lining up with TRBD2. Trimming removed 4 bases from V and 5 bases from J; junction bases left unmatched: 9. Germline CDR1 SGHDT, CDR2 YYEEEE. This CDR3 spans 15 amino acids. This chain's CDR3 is CASSKPGLALETQYF. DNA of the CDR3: TGTGCCAGCAGCAAACCGGGACTAGCTCTGGAGACCCAGTACTTC.

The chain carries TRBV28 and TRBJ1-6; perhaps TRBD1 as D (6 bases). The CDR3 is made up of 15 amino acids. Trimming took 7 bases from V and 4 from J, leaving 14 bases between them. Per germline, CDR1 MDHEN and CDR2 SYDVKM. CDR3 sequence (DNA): TGTGCCAGCACCCGGGACACAGCTTATAATTCACCCCTCCACTTT. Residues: CASTRDTAYNSPLHF. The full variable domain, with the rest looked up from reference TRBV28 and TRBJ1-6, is DVKVTQSSRYLVKRTGEKVFLECVQDMDHENMFWYRQDPGLGLRLIYFSYDVKMKEKGDIPEGYSVSREKKERFSLILESASTNQTSMYLCASTRDTAYNSPLHFGNGTRLTVT.

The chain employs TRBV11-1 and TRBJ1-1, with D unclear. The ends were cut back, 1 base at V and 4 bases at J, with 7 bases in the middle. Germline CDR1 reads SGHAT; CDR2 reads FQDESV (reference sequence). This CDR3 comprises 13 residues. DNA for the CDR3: TGTGCCAGCAGCTTAGGTCAGGTCACTGAAGCTTTCTTT. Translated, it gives CASSLGQVTEAFF.

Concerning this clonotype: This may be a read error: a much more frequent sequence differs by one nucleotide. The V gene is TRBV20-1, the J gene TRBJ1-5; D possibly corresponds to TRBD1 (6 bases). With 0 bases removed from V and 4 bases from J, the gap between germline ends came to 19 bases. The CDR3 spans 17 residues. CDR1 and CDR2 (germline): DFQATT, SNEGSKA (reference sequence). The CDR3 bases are TGCAGTGCTAGAGATGCCCGGGGGGGACAAGGTAATCAGCCCCAGCATTTT. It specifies CSARDARGGQGNQPQHF.

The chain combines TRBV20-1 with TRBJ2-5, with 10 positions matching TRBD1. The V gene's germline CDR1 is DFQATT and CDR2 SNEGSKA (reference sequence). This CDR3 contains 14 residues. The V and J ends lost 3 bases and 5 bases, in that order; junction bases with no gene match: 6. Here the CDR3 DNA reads TGCAGTGCTAGGGGGACAGGGGTCGGGGAGACCCAGTACTTC. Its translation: CSARGTGVGETQYF.

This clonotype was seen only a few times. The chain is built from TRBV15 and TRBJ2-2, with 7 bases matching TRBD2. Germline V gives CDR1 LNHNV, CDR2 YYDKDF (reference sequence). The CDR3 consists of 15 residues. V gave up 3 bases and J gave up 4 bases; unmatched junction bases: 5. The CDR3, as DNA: TGTGCCACCAGCAGTCCGAGCGGGACCACCGGGGAGCTGTTTTTT. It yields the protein CATSSPSGTTGELFF.

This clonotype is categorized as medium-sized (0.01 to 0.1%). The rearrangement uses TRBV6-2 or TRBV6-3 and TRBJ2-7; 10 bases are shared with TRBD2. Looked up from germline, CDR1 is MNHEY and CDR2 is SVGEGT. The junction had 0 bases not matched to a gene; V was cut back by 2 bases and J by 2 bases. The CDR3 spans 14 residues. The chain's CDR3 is CASSYGTSAYEQYF. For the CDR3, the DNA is TGTGCCAGCAGTTACGGGACTAGCGCCTACGAGCAGTACTTC.

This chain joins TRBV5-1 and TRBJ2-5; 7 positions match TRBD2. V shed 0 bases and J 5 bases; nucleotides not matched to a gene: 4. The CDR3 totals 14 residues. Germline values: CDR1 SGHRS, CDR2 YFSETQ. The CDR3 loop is CASSLARAGETQYF. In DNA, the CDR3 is TGCGCCAGCAGCTTGGCGCGAGCGGGGGAGACCCAGTACTTC.

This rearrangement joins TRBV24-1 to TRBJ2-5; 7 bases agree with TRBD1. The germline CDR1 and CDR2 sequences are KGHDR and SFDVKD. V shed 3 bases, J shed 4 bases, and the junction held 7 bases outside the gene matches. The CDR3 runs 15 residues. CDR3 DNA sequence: TGTGCCACCAGTGATCCAGGGGGAGTGGGAGAGACCCAGTACTTC. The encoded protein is CATSDPGGVGETQYF.

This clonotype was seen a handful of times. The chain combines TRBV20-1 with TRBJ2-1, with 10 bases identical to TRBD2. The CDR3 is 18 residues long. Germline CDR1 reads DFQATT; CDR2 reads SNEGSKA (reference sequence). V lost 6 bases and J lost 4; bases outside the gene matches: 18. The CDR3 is CSAAPGTSAKQLYNEQFF. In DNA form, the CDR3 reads TGCAGTGCAGCACCCGGGACTAGCGCCAAACAGCTTTACAATGAGCAGTTCTTC.

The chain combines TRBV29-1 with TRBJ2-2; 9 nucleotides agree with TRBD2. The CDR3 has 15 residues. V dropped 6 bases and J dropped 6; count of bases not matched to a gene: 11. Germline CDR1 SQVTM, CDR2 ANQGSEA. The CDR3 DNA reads TGCAGCGTGGCCGCCTTAGCGGGAGCGGCCGGGGAGCTGTTTTTT. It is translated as CSVAALAGAAGELFF.

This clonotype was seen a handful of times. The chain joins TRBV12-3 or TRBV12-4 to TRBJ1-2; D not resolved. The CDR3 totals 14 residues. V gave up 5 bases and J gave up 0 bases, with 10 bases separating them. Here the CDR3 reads CASSPPLANYGYTF. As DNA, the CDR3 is TGTGCCAGCAGTCCCCCCCTAGCTAACTATGGCTACACCTTC.

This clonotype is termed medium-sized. The CDR3 spells CASSFNPGQGGQYF. CDR3 nucleotide sequence: TGTGCCAGCAGTTTCAACCCGGGACAGGGGGGACAGTACTTC. This sequence joins TRBV27 and TRBJ2-7; 11 positions agree with TRBD1. The V gene end was trimmed by 3 bases and the J gene end by 10 bases; junction bases not matched to a gene: 8. Germline lookup yields CDR1 MNHEY and CDR2 SMNVEV (reference sequence). The CDR3 is 14 residues long.

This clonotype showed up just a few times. The CDR3 is CASSERTGITEAFF. The CDR3 region has the DNA TGTGCCAGCAGTGAAAGGACAGGGATCACTGAAGCTTTCTTT. J is TRBJ1-1 and V is TRBV2; 8 nucleotides agree with TRBD1. J gave up 4 bases and V 2 bases, and 3 bases lay outside the gene matches. Per the germline V gene, CDR1 is SNHLY and CDR2 is FYNNEI. CDR3 length equals 14 residues.

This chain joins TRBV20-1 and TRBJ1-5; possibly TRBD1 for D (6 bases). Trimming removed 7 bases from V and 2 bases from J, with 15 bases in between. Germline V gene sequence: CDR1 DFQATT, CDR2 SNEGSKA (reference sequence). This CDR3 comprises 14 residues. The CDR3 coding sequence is TGCAGTGGTGGGGGGGGCGCGGGCAATCAGCCCCAGCATTTT. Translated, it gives CSGGGGAGNQPQHF.

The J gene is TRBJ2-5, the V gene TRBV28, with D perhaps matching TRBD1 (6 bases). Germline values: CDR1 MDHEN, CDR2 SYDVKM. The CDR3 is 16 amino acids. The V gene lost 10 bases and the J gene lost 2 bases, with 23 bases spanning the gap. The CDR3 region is CATHLNGGRGQETQYF. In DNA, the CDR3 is TGTGCCACCCACCTCAATGGGGGTAGGGGGCAAGAGACCCAGTACTTC.